This TCR beta chain derives from a study of early T cells in non-severe SARS-CoV-2 infection. At the level of the study: Sequencing of bulk RNA from unsorted whole blood was done, without chain pairing. Whole-study findings and limits: Missing private and CD4 specificities, VDJdb matching favored anti-spike CD8 responses.

In the library, individual cDNA molecules carried attached unique molecular identifiers. TCRdb itself ran the 5' RACE reads through MiXCR, one entry per CDR3 protein. The table has 80,000 to 95,000 distinct CDR3 sequences, 11% to 15% seen once. Remarks on this clonotype: Its antigen is currently unknown.

This CDR3 has 16 amino acids. Germline V gene lookup returns CDR1 SEHNR and CDR2 FQNEAQ (reference sequence). V was pared by 3 bases and J by 3 bases, with 10 bases of the junction left unmatched. This clonotype originated in an adult who was a healthcare worker with PCR-confirmed SARS-CoV-2 infection or an uninfected control (not recorded which). Source material: whole blood. The genes are TRBV7-9 and TRBJ2-7, with TRBD2 matching 8 bases. The chain's CDR3 is CASSFHPGRGDYEQYF. For the CDR3, the DNA is TGTGCCAGCAGCTTCCACCCTGGGCGGGGGGACTACGAGCAGTACTTC.